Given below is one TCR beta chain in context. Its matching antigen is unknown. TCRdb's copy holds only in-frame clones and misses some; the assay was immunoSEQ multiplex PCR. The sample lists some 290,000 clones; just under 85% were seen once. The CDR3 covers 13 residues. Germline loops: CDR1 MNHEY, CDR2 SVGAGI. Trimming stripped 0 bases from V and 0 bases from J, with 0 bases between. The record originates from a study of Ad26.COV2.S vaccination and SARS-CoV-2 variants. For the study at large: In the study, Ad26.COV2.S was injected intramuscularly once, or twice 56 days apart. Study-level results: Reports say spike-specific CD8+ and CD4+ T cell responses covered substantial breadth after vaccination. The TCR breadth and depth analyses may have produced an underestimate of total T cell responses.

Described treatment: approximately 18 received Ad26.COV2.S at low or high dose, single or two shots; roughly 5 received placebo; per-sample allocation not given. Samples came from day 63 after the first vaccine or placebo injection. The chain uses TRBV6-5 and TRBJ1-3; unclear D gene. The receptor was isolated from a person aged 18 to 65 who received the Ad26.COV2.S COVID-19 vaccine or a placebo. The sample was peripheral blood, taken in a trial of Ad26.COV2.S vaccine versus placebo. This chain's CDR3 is CASSYSSGNTIYF. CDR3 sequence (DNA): TGTGCCAGCAGTTACTCCTCTGGAAACACCATATATTTT.